This T cell receptor beta chain was recovered during a study of control samples from healthy donors and cancer patients. Trimming at V came to 5 bases and at J to 7 bases, leaving 2 bases not matched to a gene. Germline V gives CDR1 MGHRA, CDR2 YSYEKL. The length of the CDR3 is 14 residues. The method was immunoSEQ multiplex PCR; TCRdb's version includes in-frame clones alone and lacks a portion of them. This sample has some 210,000 clones, with around 90% found just once. The sequenced sample consisted of blood. The receptor was derived from a man aged 25 to 40 in good health. The rearrangement uses TRBV4-1 and TRBJ1-6; 10 bases fit TRBD1. This CDR3 reads CASSKTGGNSPLHF. Here the CDR3 DNA reads TGCGCCAGCAGCAAGACAGGGGGCAATTCACCCCTCCACTTT.